These 17 T cell receptor beta chains came from one sample sequenced in a study of cytomegalovirus exposure and HLA in healthy donors. The primer mix had 60 Vbeta and 13 Jbeta primers. Only in-frame clones appear in the TCRdb table, and some are missing; sequencing was by immunoSEQ multiplex PCR. The sample includes about 130,000 clones, around 73% of them seen just once. Sequencing was performed on PBMCs. All receptors come from a man aged 30-40 years in good health and CMV-seropositive.

The V gene is TRBV4-2, the J gene TRBJ2-7; 8 nucleotides agree with TRBD1. CDR3 length: 17 residues. V trimming: 2 bases; J trimming: 3 bases; junction bases outside the gene matches: 12. Germline values: CDR1 LGHNA, CDR2 YNFKEQ. The CDR3 DNA sequence: TGTGCCAGCAGCCAACTAACCGGGGGACAGGTCCTCTACGAGCAGTACTTC. The encoded protein is CASSQLTGGQVLYEQYF.

The chain is built from TRBV19 and TRBJ2-1; possible D gene TRBD2, 5 bases. V lost 5 bases and J lost 9, with 11 bases in between. Germline-derived CDR1 and CDR2 are LNHDA and SQIVND (reference sequence). The CDR3 is 12 residues long. Here the CDR3 DNA reads TGTGCCAGTAGTTCTCTAGCTAGTGAGCAGTTCTTC. Encoded protein: CASSSLASEQFF.

The chain employs TRBV5-1 and TRBJ1-4, with D tentatively TRBD1 (5 bases). The CDR3 extends over 16 amino acids. The germline V gene has CDR1 SGHRS and CDR2 YFSETQ. Trimming left V 2 bases short and J 0 bases short, with 11 bases between. CDR3 DNA: TGCGCCAGCAGCTTAAGGGGTCAATCAACTAATGAAAAACTGTTTTTT. It yields the protein CASSLRGQSTNEKLFF.

The chain has TRBV15 and TRBJ2-7, with 10 bases aligning to TRBD2. CDR1 is LNHNV and CDR2 is YYDKDF in the germline V gene (reference sequence). V gave up 5 bases and J gave up 7 bases; unmatched junction bases: 11. This CDR3 is 15 amino acids long. The CDR3 protein is CATSRGVAGGREQYF. In nucleotides, the CDR3 is TGTGCCACCAGCCGGGGGGTAGCGGGAGGCCGGGAGCAGTACTTC.

This clone was seen a few times. The chain combines TRBV6-5 with TRBJ2-1, with a tentative D call TRBD2 (6 bases). V was cut by 0 bases and J by 0 bases, with 9 bases left in between. The germline CDR1 and CDR2 sequences are MNHEY and SVGAGI. CDR3 length: 16 residues. The CDR3 region is CASSYSSGSSYNEQFF. The CDR3 DNA sequence: TGTGCCAGCAGTTACTCTAGCGGAAGCTCCTACAATGAGCAGTTCTTC.

The chain uses TRBV5-8 and TRBJ2-7; 9 positions agree with TRBD1. There are 19 residues in the CDR3. The junction had 15 bases not matched to a gene; V was cut back by 2 bases and J by 0 bases. Germline CDR1 is SGHTS and CDR2 is YDEGEE. This CDR3 reads CASSLPLPGQGPNSYEQYF. In DNA form, the CDR3 reads TGTGCCAGCAGCTTACCCCTCCCGGGACAGGGTCCGAACTCCTACGAGCAGTACTTC.

The genes are TRBV30 and TRBJ2-1; TRBD1 matches 8 bases. Germline V CDR1 and CDR2: GTSNPN, SVGIG (reference sequence). With V trimmed by 5 bases and J by 6 bases, 21 bases remained unmatched. The CDR3 length is 18 residues. CDR3: CAWVKGTGLFGRFNEQFF. As DNA, the CDR3 is TGTGCCTGGGTAAAGGGGACAGGCCTATTTGGGAGGTTCAATGAGCAGTTCTTC.

This chain joins TRBV9 and TRBJ1-6; possibly TRBD1 for D (6 bases). Trimming shortened V by 5 bases and J by 7 bases, and 7 bases separated the two germline ends. The CDR3 runs 12 residues. Germline V lookup: CDR1 SGDLS, CDR2 YYNGEE. DNA of the CDR3: TGTGCCAGCAGTACAGGGAATTCACCCCTCCACTTT. This translates into CASSTGNSPLHF.

This clone has more than one count but fewer than ten. The chain links TRBV7-8 to TRBJ1-1; D is unclear. This CDR3 comprises 13 residues. Trimming cost V 3 bases and J 4 bases, with 9 bases left between them. Germline-derived CDR1 and CDR2 are SGHVS and FQNEAQ. The CDR3 is CASSFGQSTEAFF. CDR3 bases: TGTGCCAGCAGCTTTGGGCAAAGCACTGAAGCTTTCTTT.

This clone was counted a single time. The rearrangement links TRBV19 to TRBJ1-2, with 8 nucleotides matching TRBD1. Germline assignment: CDR1 LNHDA and CDR2 SQIVND (reference sequence). CDR3 length: 14 amino acids. With 4 bases clipped from V and 3 bases from J, the junction kept 4 bases outside the gene matches. CDR3 region: CASSKGQGYYGYTF. CDR3 nucleotides: TGTGCCAGTAGTAAAGGACAGGGCTACTATGGCTACACCTTC.

The chain recombines TRBV5-1 with TRBJ1-5, with a tentative D call TRBD1 (5 bases). Germline loops: CDR1 SGHRS, CDR2 YFSETQ. Trimming left V 4 bases short and J 4 bases short, with 9 bases between. The CDR3 totals 13 residues. CDR3 sequence: CASSIGANQPQHF. The CDR3 bases are TGCGCCAGCAGCATAGGGGCGAATCAGCCCCAGCATTTT.

The chain has TRBV28 and TRBJ1-1, with TRBD1 as a possible D gene (6 bases). CDR3 length equals 13 residues. V was trimmed by 5 bases and J by 1 base, leaving 8 bases between them. Germline V lookup: CDR1 MDHEN, CDR2 SYDVKM. CDR3 sequence reads: CASSPQGNTEAFF. The DNA for the CDR3 is TGTGCCAGCAGTCCACAGGGGAACACTGAAGCTTTCTTT.

The chain joins TRBV5-1 to TRBJ2-7; maybe TRBD1 (6 bases). CDR1 SGHRS and CDR2 YFSETQ come from the germline V gene. This CDR3 contains 15 residues. V lost 4 bases to trimming and J lost 0 bases, with 14 bases between them. The CDR3 nucleotides are TGCGCCAGCAGCATGACAGGCCTGAGCTCCTACGAGCAGTACTTC. It translates to CASSMTGLSSYEQYF.

This clone was seen once. The J gene is TRBJ2-7, the V gene TRBV28, with no clear D. This CDR3 comprises 12 residues. The V end lost 4 bases, the J end lost 6 bases, and 10 bases lay between the germline ends. CDR1 is MDHEN, CDR2 SYDVKM, per germline. CDR3 in amino acids: CASSSDLGEQYF. In DNA form, the CDR3 reads TGTGCCAGCAGTTCAGACTTGGGCGAGCAGTACTTC.

The chain uses TRBV5-1 and TRBJ2-1; weak D call: TRBD2 (5 bases). This CDR3 region has 14 residues. Germline V gives CDR1 SGHRS, CDR2 YFSETQ. Trimming cost V 6 bases and J 5 bases, with 15 bases left between them. The CDR3 DNA follows: TGCGCCAGCACCAATCGGGGTAAAGACAATGAGCAGTTCTTC. This sequence encodes CASTNRGKDNEQFF.

The V call is TRBV28, the J call TRBJ2-7; TRBD2 is a possible D gene (6 bases). The CDR3 extends over 18 amino acids. The V gene's germline CDR1 is MDHEN and CDR2 SYDVKM. Trimming stripped 2 bases from V and 4 bases from J, with 24 bases between. The CDR3: CASSLTHSGPGERYEQYF. The CDR3 DNA is TGTGCCAGCAGTTTAACGCATTCGGGGCCGGGGGAGAGATACGAGCAGTACTTC.

In this sample, this clone turned up a few times. The chain couples TRBV7-2 to TRBJ2-1; D is uncertain. V lost 3 bases to trimming and J lost 9 bases, with 9 bases between them. The CDR3 sequence is 12 residues long. Germline values: CDR1 SGHTA, CDR2 FQGNSA. For the CDR3, the DNA is TGTGCCAGCAGCTTCGTCCGTAGTGAGCAGTTCTTC. The encoded protein is CASSFVRSEQFF.